The 9 T cell receptor beta chains in this list originate from one sample, sequenced in a study of OX40 agonist ivuxolimab in advanced cancers. Method: immunoSEQ multiplex PCR; TCRdb's copy keeps in-frame clones and lacks some. The sample holds tens of thousands of clones, roughly 84% seen once. The specimen was CD4+ or CD8+ T cells sorted from blood, collected in a trial of the OX40 agonist ivuxolimab. All receptors derive from an adult with an advanced solid tumor such as melanoma, head and neck, liver or kidney cancer.

Turning to this clone: Other DNA sequences in this specimen translate into the identical CDR3. This chain links TRBV2 with TRBJ2-1; 9 bases align to TRBD1. Germline CDR1 SNHLY, CDR2 FYNNEI. CDR3 length equals 15 residues. V was clipped by 3 bases and J by 0 bases; unmatched bases: 0. The CDR3 nucleotides are TGTGCCAGCAGTGAGGACAGGGGCTCCTACAATGAGCAGTTCTTC. Residues: CASSEDRGSYNEQFF.

This rearrangement joins TRBV7-2 to TRBJ2-7; possibly TRBD1 or TRBD2 for D (5 bases each). The CDR3 length is 14 residues. Germline-derived CDR1 and CDR2 are SGHTA and FQGNSA. V lost 5 bases and J 5 bases, leaving 16 bases between the germline ends. CDR3 bases: TGTGCCAGCAGCCGGGACCGAGGAGTCAACGAGCAGTACTTC. Protein: CASSRDRGVNEQYF. The full variable domain, rest sourced from reference TRBV7-2 and TRBJ2-7, is GAGVSQSPSNKVTEKGKDVELRCDPISGHTALYWYRQSLGQGLEFLIYFQGNSAPDKSGLPSDRFSAERTGGSVSTLTIQRTQQEDSAVYLCASSRDRGVNEQYFGPGTRLTVT.

This clone was seen only a few times. The V call is TRBV27, the J call TRBJ1-1; D call uncertain. This CDR3 contains 15 residues. Germline V CDR1 and CDR2: MNHEY, SMNVEV (reference sequence). The ends were cut back, 0 bases at V and 0 bases at J, with 8 bases in the middle. The chain's CDR3 is CASSLSGLVNTEAFF. For the CDR3, the DNA is TGTGCCAGCAGTTTATCGGGTTTAGTGAACACTGAAGCTTTCTTT.

The V call is TRBV5-1, the J call TRBJ2-3; TRBD1 aligns across 7 bases. CDR1 and CDR2 from the germline V gene are SGHRS and YFSETQ. The CDR3 spans 15 residues. The V gene end was trimmed by 4 bases and the J gene end by 6 bases; junction bases not matched to a gene: 11. DNA for the CDR3: TGCGCCAGCAGCCTAGACAGGGCGTCAGGGGATACGCAGTATTTT. Translating it yields CASSLDRASGDTQYF.

Notes on this clone: One end of the junction fails to match germline, which may point to a read error. The gene calls are TRBV11-2 and TRBJ1-1; no firm D call. Looked up from germline, CDR1 is SGHAT and CDR2 is FQNNGV. This CDR3 is 13 amino acids long. The CDR3, as DNA: TGTGCCAGCAGCCTAGACGGTAACACTGAAGCTTTCTTT. This encodes CASSLDGNTEAFF.

The chain couples TRBV30 to TRBJ2-4; TRBD1 is a possible D gene (5 bases). V lost 0 bases to trimming and J lost 6 bases, with 15 bases between them. This CDR3 contains 15 residues. CDR1 and CDR2 (germline): GTSNPN, SVGIG (reference sequence). CDR3 amino acids: CAWSVLGYQGNIQYF. Here the CDR3 DNA reads TGTGCCTGGAGTGTATTGGGATATCAGGGAAACATTCAGTACTTC.

V usage is TRBV29-1 and J usage is TRBJ2-1; 8 bases align to TRBD1. Trimming took 6 bases from V and 4 from J; bases not matched to a gene: 8. CDR1 is SQVTM and CDR2 is ANQGSEA in the germline V gene. The CDR3 consists of 14 residues. The CDR3, as DNA: TGCAGCGTCAAGGACAGGGATTTTTACAATGAGCAGTTCTTC. It specifies CSVKDRDFYNEQFF.

This chain connects TRBV21-1 to TRBJ2-2; the table's D call TRBD1 went unverified against the DNA. TRBV21-1 is shown as a pseudogene. The CDR3 length is 16 residues. The CDR3: CASSKGGRVNTGELFF. The CDR3 DNA is TGTGCCAGCAGCAAAGGGGGCAGGGTTAACACCGGGGAGCTGTTTTTT.

The rearrangement links TRBV6-5 to TRBJ1-5, with 7 nucleotides matching TRBD1. Germline V lookup: CDR1 MNHEY, CDR2 SVGAGI. This CDR3 has 14 amino acids. V shed 6 bases and J 4 bases; nucleotides not matched to a gene: 6. CDR3 protein: CASRPGGGNQPQHF. The CDR3, as DNA: TGTGCCAGCAGACCAGGGGGTGGAAATCAGCCCCAGCATTTT.